Listed here are 9 T cell receptor beta chains from one sample, sequenced in a study of T-cell reconstitution after alpha-beta-depleted transplantation in children. Researchers prepared the TCRbeta library using unique molecular identifiers, the study reports. TCRdb redid the calling of the PCR reads with MiXCR, one entry per CDR3 protein. The sample has some 640,000 distinct CDR3 sequences, around 16% seen once; the top ten hold approximately 1.1%. The sequenced sample was PBMCs from the stem cell graft donor, obtained from the stem cell graft. These receptor sequences come from a human donor who donated a stem cell graft to a child with acute myeloid leukemia.

This clonotype has a handful of counts. The rearrangement uses TRBV4-1 and TRBJ1-5, with D uncertain. The CDR3 is made up of 13 amino acids. The ends were cut back, 0 bases at V and 6 bases at J, with 6 bases in the middle. Germline V gene data show CDR1 as MGHRA and CDR2 as YSYEKL. The CDR3 coding sequence is TGCGCCAGCAGCCAAGAAAGTGCTCAGCCCCAGCATTTT. Its translation: CASSQESAQPQHF.

This clonotype was detected ten times or more. The J gene is TRBJ1-1, the V gene TRBV12-3 or TRBV12-4, with D possibly being TRBD1 (6 bases). The CDR3 contains 14 residues. V was cut by 3 bases and J by 0 bases, with 8 bases left in between. CDR3 coding DNA: TGTGCCAGCAGTTTGACAGGTATGAACACTGAAGCTTTCTTT. As protein: CASSLTGMNTEAFF.

This clonotype appeared many times. CDR3 residues: CSARDSSPRRGNEQFF. CDR3 DNA sequence: TGCAGTGCTAGAGATAGCAGCCCACGGAGGGGCAATGAGCAGTTCTTC. V is TRBV20-1 and J is TRBJ2-1; TRBD2 is a possible D gene (6 bases). Germline-derived CDR1 and CDR2 are DFQATT and SNEGSKA (reference sequence). The CDR3 consists of 16 residues. Trimming cost V 0 bases and J 6 bases, with 18 bases left between them.

This clonotype has a count of ten or more. This chain uses TRBV20-1 with TRBJ1-2; TRBD1 might be the D (5 bases). The germline gives CDR1 DFQATT, CDR2 SNEGSKA (reference sequence). The CDR3 is 12 residues long. V was pared by 4 bases and J by 2 bases, with 8 bases between. The CDR3 protein is CSAIGANYGYTF. The CDR3 region has the DNA TGCAGTGCTATAGGGGCGAACTATGGCTACACCTTC.

Worth noting for this clonotype: A much larger clone sits a single nucleotide away, making a read error possible. The chain has TRBV12-3 or TRBV12-4 and TRBJ1-1; the match to TRBD1 covers 8 bases. The length of the CDR3 is 14 residues. J lost 1 base, V lost 4 bases, and 2 bases had no gene match. In nucleotides, the CDR3 is TGTGCCAGCAGTTGGGACAGGCCGAACACTGAAGCTTTCTTT. It translates to CASSWDRPNTEAFF.

This clonotype was detected only a few times. The chain recombines TRBV5-1 with TRBJ1-6; no clear D. The CDR3 sequence is 16 residues long. Trimming left V 0 bases short and J 3 bases short, with 10 bases between. Germline V gives CDR1 SGHRS, CDR2 YFSETQ. The CDR3 DNA sequence: TGCGCCAGCAGCTTGGGAGACGGAGACTATAATTCACCCCTCCACTTT. This codes for CASSLGDGDYNSPLHF.

In its sample, this clonotype was seen a few times. V is TRBV5-5 and J is TRBJ2-5, with TRBD2 matching over 12 bases. The CDR3 runs to 17 residues. V shed 4 bases, J shed 2 bases, and the junction held 9 bases outside the gene matches. The germline CDR1 and CDR2 sequences are SGHKS and YYEKEE (reference sequence). CDR3 nucleotides: TGTGCCAGCAGCCTCAGGACCGGACTAGCGGGACAAGAGACCCAGTACTTC. Translated, it gives CASSLRTGLAGQETQYF.

This clonotype was observed many times. The chain has TRBV12-3 or TRBV12-4 and TRBJ2-5, with 7 nucleotides matching TRBD1. With 5 bases clipped from V and 3 bases from J, the junction kept 3 bases outside the gene matches. The CDR3 length is 13 residues. The DNA of the CDR3 is TGTGCCAGCAGTCTGGGACAGAAAGAGACCCAGTACTTC. Its translation: CASSLGQKETQYF.

The rearrangement uses TRBV7-9 and TRBJ2-2, with D tentatively TRBD1 (7 bases). The CDR3 runs to 16 residues. V was cut by 1 base and J by 5 bases, with 14 bases left in between. Germline assignment: CDR1 SEHNR and CDR2 FQNEAQ (reference sequence). The CDR3 protein is CASSLDWTGGTGELFF. CDR3 nucleotides: TGTGCCAGCAGCTTAGACTGGACAGGAGGGACCGGGGAGCTGTTTTTT.